Described below is a single T cell receptor beta chain sequence and its context. V was trimmed by 4 bases and J by 6 bases, leaving 15 bases between them. This CDR3 has 14 residues. Germline assignment: CDR1 MDHEN and CDR2 SYDVKM. This specimen comes from a study of shared clonotypes between healthy human individuals. Using immunoSEQ multiplex PCR, the repertoire was profiled, and TCRdb retains in-frame clones only, with some absent. In the table there are approximately 1.4 million clones, under 99% of which are singletons. V is TRBV28 and J is TRBJ1-2; no clear D gene. The sequence derives from a man aged 25-40 years in good health. What was sequenced was naive CD4+ T cells sorted from blood. Documented subset: CD45RA+ positively selected. This CDR3 reads CASSSTAQTHGYTF. The CDR3 nucleotides are TGTGCCAGCAGTTCCACAGCACAAACACATGGCTACACCTTC.